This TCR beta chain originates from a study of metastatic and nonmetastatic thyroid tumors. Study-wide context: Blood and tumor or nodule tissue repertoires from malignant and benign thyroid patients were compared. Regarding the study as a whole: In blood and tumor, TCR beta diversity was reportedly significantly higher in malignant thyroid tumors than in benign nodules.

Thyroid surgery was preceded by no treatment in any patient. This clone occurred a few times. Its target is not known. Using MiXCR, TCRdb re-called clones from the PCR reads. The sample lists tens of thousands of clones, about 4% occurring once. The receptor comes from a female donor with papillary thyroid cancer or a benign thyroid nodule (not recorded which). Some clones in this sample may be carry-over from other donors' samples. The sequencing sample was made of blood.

The CDR3 DNA sequence: TGTGCCAGCAGTCCTAACGGACGGGCCGCCGGGGAGCTGTTTTTT. As protein: CASSPNGRAAGELFF. The chain has TRBV27 and TRBJ2-2; D gene ambiguous. V lost 5 bases and J 6 bases, leaving 16 bases between the germline ends. The CDR3 consists of 15 residues. Germline assignment: CDR1 MNHEY and CDR2 SMNVEV (reference sequence).